This T cell receptor beta chain was recovered during a study of low-dose radiotherapy and immunotherapy resistance in tumors. Across the whole study: Patients of Cohort 1 had 0.5 Gy fractions every 2 weeks, which summed to 6.5 Gy. The patients were given nivolumab 240 mg every two weeks and ipilimumab 1 mg/kg every six weeks, through an intravenous route.

As for time point: before trial treatment. This clonotype was seen at least ten times. First-strand cDNA used TRAV- and TRBV-specific primers, covering alpha and beta chains. TCR amplification involved about 21 PCR cycles with a constant-region primer and V-primer adapter. TCRdb independently ran MiXCR on the reads; one entry per CDR3 protein. The sample consists of 55,000 to 70,000 distinct CDR3 sequences, about 25% of them appearing once. Trimming stripped 1 base from V and 5 bases from J, with 6 bases between. The germline gives CDR1 SGHVS, CDR2 FQNEAQ. The CDR3 sequence is 13 residues long. Source: PBMCs, taken before treatment. The sequence was obtained from a male donor with prostate cancer. This chain uses TRBV7-8 with TRBJ1-5; D is ambiguous. The CDR3 sequence is CASSLVRDQPQHF. Here the CDR3 DNA reads TGTGCCAGCAGCTTAGTTCGCGATCAGCCCCAGCATTTT.